A selection of T cell receptor beta chains follows, all from one sample in a study of blood T cell repertoires in COVID-19. Sequencing was performed with immunoSEQ multiplex PCR; in TCRdb, only in-frame clones are kept and a portion is missing. In the table there are some 50,000 clones, 84% of which are singletons. The specimen sequenced was peripheral blood. Receptors were obtained from a man in his fifties with acute or convalescent COVID-19. The CDR3 runs from the conserved cysteine through the conserved F or W. The D gene is left open where the match is weak. Where a row states a size, it is once, few, many or the class of an expanded clone; other rows omit it.

J gene,clone size,V gene,D gene,CDR3 DNA,CDR3 protein
TRBJ2-3,NA,TRBV27,NA,TGTGCCAGCAGCCTCGGCACAGATACGCAGTATTTT,CASSLGTDTQYF
TRBJ2-7,NA,TRBV6-2/TRBV6-3,TRBD1,TGTGCCAGCAGTTACCAGGGGGCCTACGAGCAGTACTTC,CASSYQGAYEQYF
TRBJ2-5,NA,TRBV5-8,TRBD1,TGTGCCAGCAGCTACGGTGGGCAGGGGGTGAAGACCCAGTACTTC,CASSYGGQGVKTQYF
TRBJ1-6,NA,TRBV9,NA,TGTGCCAGCAGCGTCGGGGGAGGGGACAATTCACCCCTCCACTTT,CASSVGGGDNSPLHF
TRBJ1-3,NA,TRBV10-3,TRBD1,TGTGCCATCAATCAGGACAGGGAGGCAAACACCATATATTTT,CAINQDREANTIYF
TRBJ2-1,NA,TRBV6-1,NA,TGTGCCAGCAGTGATTGGGGGCGCGAGAATGAGCAGTTCTTC,CASSDWGRENEQFF
TRBJ1-2,NA,TRBV6-5,NA,TGTGCCAGCAGTTACTACGAGGGAAACTATGGCTACACCTTC,CASSYYEGNYGYTF
TRBJ1-5,NA,TRBV28,NA,TGTGCCAGCAGTACCCCGACGGAAGGAGGCAATCAGCCCCAGCATTTT,CASSTPTEGGNQPQHF
TRBJ2-3,NA,TRBV18,NA,TGTGCCAGCTCACCCGGCACAGATACGCAGTATTTT,CASSPGTDTQYF
TRBJ1-6,NA,TRBV7-8,NA,TGTGCCAGCAGCTTAGGGGGGCGGAATAATTCACCCCTCCACTTT,CASSLGGRNNSPLHF
TRBJ1-4,NA,TRBV6-5,NA,TGTGCCAGCACCCCACAGGGTGAAAAACTGTTTTTT,CASTPQGEKLFF
TRBJ2-1,NA,TRBV5-6,TRBD2,TGTGCCAGCAGCTTGTTGGTAGCGGGGGGCGGGCAGTTCTTC,CASSLLVAGGGQFF
TRBJ2-7,NA,TRBV7-8,NA,TGTGCCAGCAGCTTTAAGGGGGTCTCTTTGTCCTACGAGCAGTACTTC,CASSFKGVSLSYEQYF
TRBJ1-2,NA,TRBV19,TRBD1,TGTGCCAGTAGATTCAGGGGGCCTGATATCTATGGCTACACCTTC,CASRFRGPDIYGYTF
TRBJ1-5,NA,TRBV12-5,NA,TGTGCTAGTGCCCTGGACATTTATCAGCCCCAGCATTTT,CASALDIYQPQHF
TRBJ1-5,NA,TRBV7-2,NA,TGTGCCAGCAGCTTAGACGTCAGGGCCGGCGGTCAGCCCCAGCATTTT,CASSLDVRAGGQPQHF
TRBJ1-3,NA,TRBV7-2,TRBD1,TGTGCCAGCAGTTGGGACAGGGGGAACACCATATATTTT,CASSWDRGNTIYF
TRBJ1-3,few,TRBV7-9,NA,TGTGCCAGCAGCTTAGGGGGCGGCCGCTCTGGAAACACCATATATTTT,CASSLGGGRSGNTIYF
TRBJ1-2,NA,TRBV27,TRBD1,TGTGCCAGCAGTCCCCGGGACAGGGGGACCTATGGCTACACCTTC,CASSPRDRGTYGYTF
TRBJ2-7,NA,TRBV30,TRBD1,TGTGCCTGGAGTAAGGGACAGGGAGTCAAGCAGTACTTC,CAWSKGQGVKQYF
TRBJ2-7,NA,TRBV29-1,TRBD1,TGCAGCGTTACCCCGGGACAGGGGAGCGAGCAGTACTTC,CSVTPGQGSEQYF
TRBJ1-1,NA,TRBV21-1,NA,TGTGCCAGCAGCGCCCGGGGTCGGGATACGGGGACTGAAGCTTTCTTT,CASSARGRDTGTEAFF
TRBJ2-1,NA,TRBV11-3,TRBD2,TGTGCCAGCAGCCCTGGGGGAGCGGGGATGGATGAGCAGTTCTTC,CASSPGGAGMDEQFF
TRBJ1-5,NA,TRBV5-8,NA,TGTGCCAGCAGCTTGGAGGCGGGACCCAATCAGCCCCAGCATTTT,CASSLEAGPNQPQHF
TRBJ2-6,once,TRBV19,NA,TGTGCCAGTAGTCAAACAGGTTCTGGGGCCAACGTCCTGACTTTC,CASSQTGSGANVLTF
TRBJ1-1,NA,TRBV5-6,NA,TGTGCCAGCAGCTTGGCATCAGTAAGTGAAGCTTTCTTT,CASSLASVSEAFF
TRBJ1-2,NA,TRBV19,NA,TGTGCCAGTACCGGGACTCACTACTATGGCTACACCTTC,CASTGTHYYGYTF
TRBJ2-1,NA,TRBV10-1,TRBD1,TGCGCCAGCAGTGAGTCTTCGGGACAGGGGGCGCGGGAGCAGTTCTTC,CASSESSGQGAREQFF
TRBJ2-5,NA,TRBV6-2/TRBV6-3,NA,TGTGCCAGCAGTTACGGTGGCAGCCAAGAGACCCAGTACTTC,CASSYGGSQETQYF
TRBJ1-2,few,TRBV14,NA,TGTGCCAGCAGCCAAGATCGAGCTAACTATGGCTACACCTTC,CASSQDRANYGYTF
TRBJ1-6,NA,TRBV4-3,NA,TGCGCCAGCAGCCAACCCCATGAAGGAGACTCACCCCTCCACTTT,CASSQPHEGDSPLHF
TRBJ1-2,NA,TRBV28,NA,TGTGCCAGCAGTTTTAGCGCGAAGGGCTACACCTTC,CASSFSAKGYTF
TRBJ2-7,few,TRBV7-2,NA,TGTGCCAGCAGCTATCGCCCCCGCAGGACCTACGAGCAGTACTTC,CASSYRPRRTYEQYF
TRBJ2-1,NA,TRBV3-1/TRBV3-2,NA,TGTGCCAGCAGCCAAGTTAACGGTGAGCAGTTCTTC,CASSQVNGEQFF
TRBJ1-5,few,TRBV7-9,TRBD1,TGTGCCAGCAGCTTAAGTCCGGTCGGGACAGGCGTACATCAGCCCCAGCATTTT,CASSLSPVGTGVHQPQHF
TRBJ1-5,medium-sized,TRBV4-1,TRBD1,TGCGCCAGCAGCCAAGGTATGCCGGGACAGGGTTTTAATCAGCCCCAGCATTTT,CASSQGMPGQGFNQPQHF
TRBJ1-4,NA,TRBV25-1,NA,TGTGCCAGCAGTGACATATATGACTCTCAGGGGGAAAAACTGTTTTTT,CASSDIYDSQGEKLFF
TRBJ2-1,NA,TRBV18,TRBD2,TGTGCCAGCTCACCACAAGCGGGGGGTTACAATGAGCAGTTCTTC,CASSPQAGGYNEQFF
TRBJ1-5,NA,TRBV30,TRBD1,TGTGCCTGGAGGGGGGACAGCAGAGATCAGCCCCAGCATTTT,CAWRGDSRDQPQHF
TRBJ2-5,NA,TRBV28,NA,TGTGCCAGCAGTTTAGTATCCCCTCCGGCCCAGTACTTC,CASSLVSPPAQYF
TRBJ1-2,NA,TRBV6-2/TRBV6-3,TRBD1,TGTGCCAGCAGTCACGAGACAGGGGGCATTAACTATGGCTACACCTTC,CASSHETGGINYGYTF
TRBJ2-2,NA,TRBV6-4,NA,TGTGCCAGCAGTAGAGGAGGGCACACCGGGGAGCTGTTTTTT,CASSRGGHTGELFF
TRBJ2-3,NA,TRBV6-5,TRBD2,TGTGCCAGCAGCGTAGCGGGTAGCACAGATACGCAGTATTTT,CASSVAGSTDTQYF
TRBJ2-2,NA,TRBV9,TRBD1,TGTGCCAGCAGCGTACCTTCGACAGGGCTATCTAACACCGGGGAGCTGTTTTTT,CASSVPSTGLSNTGELFF
TRBJ2-2,NA,TRBV4-2,TRBD2,TGTGCCAGCAGCCTGATAGCGGGGGGCACCGGGGAGCTGTTTTTT,CASSLIAGGTGELFF
TRBJ1-5,NA,TRBV27,NA,TGTGCCAGCAGTTTACTACAGGGTGGCAATCAGCCCCAGCATTTT,CASSLLQGGNQPQHF
TRBJ1-2,NA,TRBV28,TRBD1,TGTGCCAGCAGCCCTCCGGGACAGGGGGGCTACACCTTC,CASSPPGQGGYTF
TRBJ2-7,once,TRBV11-2,TRBD1,TGTGCCAGCAGCTTAGATCCAGGGGGCGGCTACAAGCAGTACTTC,CASSLDPGGGYKQYF
TRBJ1-1,NA,TRBV6-2/TRBV6-3,NA,TGTGCCAGCAGTTACCAGGGGCGCGCTGAAGCTTTCTTT,CASSYQGRAEAFF
TRBJ2-1,NA,TRBV6-2/TRBV6-3,TRBD1,TGTGCCAGCAGCCAGGGGGCCGACTACAATGAGCAGTTCTTC,CASSQGADYNEQFF
TRBJ1-4,NA,TRBV9,TRBD1,TGTGCCAGCAGCGTAGAGAACAGGGGGTTTGAAAAACTGTTTTTT,CASSVENRGFEKLFF
TRBJ1-4,NA,TRBV2,TRBD1,TGTGCCAGAAGGGACAGCGGAACTAATGAAAAACTGTTTTTT,CARRDSGTNEKLFF